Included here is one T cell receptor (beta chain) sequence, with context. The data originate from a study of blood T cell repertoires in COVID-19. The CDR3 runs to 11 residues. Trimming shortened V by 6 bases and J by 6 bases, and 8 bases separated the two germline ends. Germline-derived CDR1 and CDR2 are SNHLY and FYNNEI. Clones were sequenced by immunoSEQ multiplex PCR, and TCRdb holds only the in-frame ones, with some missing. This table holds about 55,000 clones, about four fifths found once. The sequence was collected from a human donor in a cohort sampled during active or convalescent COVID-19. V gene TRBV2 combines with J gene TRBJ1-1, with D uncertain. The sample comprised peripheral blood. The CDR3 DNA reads TGTGCCAGCAGGCCCCGGTCTGAAGCTTTCTTT. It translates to CASRPRSEAFF.